This record covers a single T cell receptor (beta chain). Its specificity is unknown. These data are taken from a study of regulatory and conventional T cells in RAG deficiency. Data came from immunoSEQ multiplex PCR; TCRdb stores just in-frame clones and leaves some out. The table shows fewer than 10,000 clones, with more than 80% occurring only once. Regulatory T cells were sorted from blood as CD4+ CD25-high CD127-low cells. Study-level results: Shorter CDR3s in all patient subsets; >80% Treg-Tconv overlap in Omenn.

This same sample was also taken into another study, of regulatory T cells. That source adds: Primers: 52 TRBV forward and 13 TRBJ reverse.

Sequences were obtained from Tregs sorted from blood. The source of this sequence is a human donor in good health.

The CDR3 reads CASSQGGKHGNTIYF. The CDR3 DNA sequence: TGTGCCAGCAGCCAAGGGGGAAAACATGGAAACACCATATATTTT. V gene TRBV11-2 combines with J gene TRBJ1-3; a weak D match, TRBD1 (6 bases). V lost 5 bases and J 3 bases, leaving 14 bases between the germline ends. CDR3 length equals 15 residues. Per germline, CDR1 SGHAT and CDR2 FQNNGV.